This TCR beta chain came from a study of blood T cell repertoires in COVID-19. The wider study: COVID-19 samples collected from the United States, Italy and Spain covered acute and convalescent phases. PBMCs, B-cell-depleted T cells, or T cells were the source of the cDNA or gDNA that made up the material.

Original methodology: Estimation of nucleated cell counts relied on the amplification of reference gene primers. The data were produced by immunoSEQ multiplex PCR, yet TCRdb's version contains in-frame clones alone and is incomplete. V and J calls and clone size are those listed in that table; D and trimming were worked out from the DNA. Of a few hundred thousand clones listed, 80% to 90% are singletons. Trimming took 6 bases from V and 7 from J, leaving 7 bases between them. Germline assignment: CDR1 SGHTA and CDR2 FQGNSA. The CDR3 has 11 residues. The sample taken for sequencing was peripheral blood. The clonotype comes from a man younger than 30 who had recovered from COVID-19. This rearrangement joins TRBV7-2 to TRBJ2-1, with a possible D match to TRBD1 (6 bases). The CDR3 protein is CASSRGNEQFF. For the CDR3, the DNA is TGTGCCAGCAGTAGGGGGAATGAGCAGTTCTTC.